The 16 T cell receptor beta chains listed next were all sequenced from one sample in a study of T cell responses to AZD1222 COVID-19 vaccine. This table comes from immunoSEQ multiplex PCR, and its TCRdb copy is limited to in-frame clones, with some not included. The sample shows approximately 160,000 clones, about 92% of them seen only once. The sequences come from peripheral blood, collected on day 0 of AZD1222 vaccination. These receptors came from an adult in good health.

This sequence joins TRBV7-2 and TRBJ2-5; the match to TRBD1 covers 8 bases. This CDR3 comprises 14 residues. Looked up from germline, CDR1 is SGHTA and CDR2 is FQGNSA. After removal of 1 base from V and 5 bases from J, the junction contained 3 bases not matched to a gene. The chain's CDR3 is CASSLGTGRETQYF. DNA of the CDR3: TGTGCCAGCAGCTTAGGGACAGGGAGGGAGACCCAGTACTTC.

The genes are TRBV6-5 and TRBJ1-4; a weak D match, TRBD1 (5 bases). V lost 2 bases and J 10 bases, leaving 17 bases between the germline ends. The CDR3 has 15 residues. Germline values: CDR1 MNHEY, CDR2 SVGAGI. The CDR3 coding sequence is TGTGCCAGCAGTTACGAGTCGAGGGGCAGAAGAAAACTGTTTTTT. Its translation is CASSYESRGRRKLFF.

This chain links TRBV20-1 with TRBJ2-1, with 10 bases matching TRBD2. The germline CDR1 and CDR2 sequences are DFQATT and SNEGSKA (reference sequence). With V trimmed by 3 bases and J by 1 base, 3 bases remained unmatched. This CDR3 is built from 15 residues. CDR3 coding DNA: TGCAGTGCTAGTTCTAGCGGGGGATCCTACAATGAGCAGTTCTTC. Its translation: CSASSSGGSYNEQFF.

The chain joins TRBV2 to TRBJ2-7; 9 bases align to TRBD2. V was pared by 4 bases and J by 5 bases, with 6 bases of the junction left unmatched. CDR1 is SNHLY and CDR2 is FYNNEI in the germline V gene. The CDR3 runs 14 residues. The CDR3 here is CASSGSAGGNEQYF. Here the CDR3 DNA reads TGTGCCAGCAGTGGGTCGGCGGGGGGGAACGAGCAGTACTTC.

The V gene is TRBV20-1, the J gene TRBJ1-2; 8 positions match TRBD1. The CDR3 has 14 residues. Germline lookup yields CDR1 DFQATT and CDR2 SNEGSKA (reference sequence). V lost 3 bases to trimming and J lost 5 bases; unmatched junction nucleotides: 8. The CDR3 is CSASPGTGYYGYTF. For the CDR3, the DNA is TGCAGTGCTAGTCCCGGGACAGGTTATTATGGCTACACCTTC.

This chain connects TRBV5-1 to TRBJ2-2; possible D gene TRBD2, 7 bases. Deletions cut 4 bases from V and 5 bases from J, with 12 bases between. CDR1 is SGHRS, CDR2 YFSETQ, per germline. The CDR3 consists of 14 residues. CDR3 sequence (DNA): TGCGCCAGCAGCCGGGGGGCCGCGACCGGGGAGCTGTTTTTT. Protein product: CASSRGAATGELFF.

This clone was found once. The chain couples TRBV5-1 to TRBJ2-6; D might be TRBD1 (6 bases). Trimming pared 4 bases from V and 4 bases from J, leaving 9 bases between. In germline, CDR1 is SGHRS, CDR2 YFSETQ. CDR3 length: 14 residues. CDR3 in DNA: TGCGCCAGCAGCCCAGGGGTCGGGGCCAACGTCCTGACTTTC. This sequence encodes CASSPGVGANVLTF.

This clone was seen a single time. This rearrangement joins TRBV7-3 to TRBJ2-3, with 8 bases lining up with TRBD1. After removal of 2 bases from V and 4 bases from J, the junction contained 5 bases not matched to a gene. The CDR3 spans 15 residues. Germline V gene data show CDR1 as SGHTA and CDR2 as FQGTGA. The CDR3 reads CASSLGQGASDTQYF. DNA for the CDR3: TGTGCCAGCAGCTTAGGCCAGGGGGCTTCAGATACGCAGTATTTT. The variable domain in full, with the rest retrieved from reference TRBV7-3 and TRBJ2-3, is GAGVSQTPSNKVTEKGKYVELRCDPISGHTALYWYRQSLGQGPEFLIYFQGTGAADDSGLPNDRFFAVRPEGSVSTLKIQRTERGDSAVYLCASSLGQGASDTQYFGPGTRLTVL.

The chain is built from TRBV6-5 and TRBJ1-1; D is unresolved. Trimming took off 0 bases at V and 8 bases at J, with 16 bases between the two ends. The V gene's germline CDR1 is MNHEY and CDR2 SVGAGI. This CDR3 comprises 15 residues. The CDR3 DNA is TGTGCCAGCAGTTACTCGATTTCAGTAAGGCAAGAAGCTTTCTTT. It codes for CASSYSISVRQEAFF.

V is TRBV13 and J is TRBJ1-2, with 8 bases aligning to TRBD1. This CDR3 is built from 15 residues. With 2 bases clipped from V and 7 bases from J, the junction kept 9 bases outside the gene matches. Germline V gene sequence: CDR1 PRHDT, CDR2 FYEKMQ (reference sequence). The CDR3 loop is CASSLSLGQGAGYTF. The CDR3 nucleotides read TGTGCCAGCAGCTTAAGCCTCGGACAGGGAGCTGGCTACACCTTC.

This chain uses TRBV2 with TRBJ2-7; tentative D call: TRBD1 (5 bases). V was clipped by 5 bases and J by 4 bases, with 15 bases between them. Germline assignment: CDR1 SNHLY and CDR2 FYNNEI. CDR3 length: 14 amino acids. The CDR3 reads CASSRQQGRYEQYF. The DNA for the CDR3 is TGTGCCAGCAGTCGGCAGCAGGGTAGATACGAGCAGTACTTC.

This chain links TRBV4-1 with TRBJ2-7, with 8 bases that match TRBD1. The ends lost 0 bases at V and 3 bases at J; junction bases unmatched: 4. Germline V CDR1 and CDR2: MGHRA, YSYEKL. CDR3 size: 15 residues. This chain's CDR3 is CASSQEGTGNYEQYF. The CDR3 bases are TGCGCCAGCAGCCAAGAGGGGACAGGCAACTACGAGCAGTACTTC.

The chain employs TRBV28 and TRBJ1-2; weak D call: TRBD1 (6 bases). CDR1 and CDR2 from the germline V gene are MDHEN and SYDVKM. V lost 6 bases and J 2 bases, leaving 16 bases between the germline ends. The CDR3 length is 15 residues. In nucleotides, the CDR3 is TGTGCCAGCAGCCCAGGAACCACAGGGAACTATGGCTACACCTTC. Translated, it gives CASSPGTTGNYGYTF.

This chain uses TRBV5-8 with TRBJ1-5, with D unresolved. V gave up 4 bases and J gave up 0 bases, with 2 bases separating them. This CDR3 is built from 12 residues. In germline, CDR1 is SGHTS, CDR2 YDEGEE. The CDR3 DNA reads TGTGCCAGCAGCCCTAGCAATCAGCCCCAGCATTTT. This encodes CASSPSNQPQHF.

The chain has TRBV6-1 and TRBJ2-7; D unresolved. Looked up from germline, CDR1 is MNHNS and CDR2 is SASEGT. Trimming took 4 bases from V and 0 from J, leaving 19 bases between them. The CDR3 consists of 17 residues. CDR3 sequence reads: CASSVGTSTFSSYEQYF. For the CDR3, the DNA is TGTGCCAGCAGTGTAGGAACCTCAACTTTCAGCTCCTACGAGCAGTACTTC.

The rearrangement joins TRBV7-3 to TRBJ2-1, with D maybe TRBD2 (6 bases). The V and J ends lost 8 bases and 1 base respectively, with 12 bases between them. Germline loops: CDR1 SGHTA, CDR2 FQGTGA. The CDR3 length is 14 residues. CDR3: CASGGGGSYNEQFF. The DNA of the CDR3 is TGTGCCAGCGGGGGAGGAGGTTCCTACAATGAGCAGTTCTTC.